A selection of T cell receptor beta chains follows, all from one sample in a study of blood T cell repertoires in COVID-19. The protocol was immunoSEQ multiplex PCR, while the TCRdb copy is restricted to in-frame clones and leaves out a portion. The sample yields 73,000 or so clones, around 70% seen once. Sample: peripheral blood. Receptors were obtained from a man between 60 and 75 years old with acute or convalescent COVID-19. Both conserved end residues are part of each CDR3. The D gene is left open where the match is weak. Clone size is shown for a subset of rows, as once, few, many or a class of expanded clone.

>many|TRBJ1-6|TRBD1|TRBV30
TGTGCCTGGAGTAAGGACAGGGGGTTATCGGTTTCACCCCTCCACTTT
CAWSKDRGLSVSPLHF
>NA|TRBJ2-6|NA|TRBV28
TGTGCCAGCAGTCTGGACAGCTCTGGGGCCAACGTCCTGACTTTC
CASSLDSSGANVLTF
>few|TRBJ2-7|TRBD1|TRBV27
TGTGCCAGCAGTTTATTGGGGACAGACTCCTACGAGCAGTACTTC
CASSLLGTDSYEQYF
>many|TRBJ2-5|TRBD1|TRBV28
TGTGCCAGCGGACTCAGGGGGTTGGAGACCCAGTACTTC
CASGLRGLETQYF
>NA|TRBJ2-3|NA|TRBV7-3
TGTGCCAGCAGCGCGAGCTTCACAGATACGCAGTATTTT
CASSASFTDTQYF
>NA|TRBJ2-1|NA|TRBV15
TGTGCCACCAGCAGGGGTCTAGCGCAGAATGAGCAGTTCTTC
CATSRGLAQNEQFF
>once|TRBJ1-5|NA|TRBV10-3
TGTGCCATCAGTGATCCCAGGTATAGCAATCAGCCCCAGCATTTT
CAISDPRYSNQPQHF
>NA|TRBJ2-1|TRBD2|TRBV7-9
TGTGCCAGCAGCTTCACTAGCGACCCCTACAATGAGCAGTTCTTC
CASSFTSDPYNEQFF
>many|TRBJ2-1|NA|TRBV7-2
TGTGCCAGCAGCTTTGTCCTTGGAGGGGGGGTTTCCTACAATGAGCAGTTCTTC
CASSFVLGGGVSYNEQFF
>NA|TRBJ2-7|TRBD2|TRBV5-5
TGTGCCAGCAGCTTGACCGGACTAGAGTCCTACGAGCAGTACTTC
CASSLTGLESYEQYF
>NA|TRBJ2-7|TRBD2|TRBV5-1
TGCGCCAGCAGCTTCGGGACTAGGGACTTCGACGAGCAGTACTTC
CASSFGTRDFDEQYF
>NA|TRBJ2-2|TRBD2|TRBV4-1
TGCGCCAGCAGCCAAGCGGGACTAGCGGGAGACACCGGGGAGCTGTTTTTT
CASSQAGLAGDTGELFF
>few|TRBJ1-2|NA|TRBV18
TGTGCCAGCTCACCACAAGGGGCCTATGGCTACACCTTC
CASSPQGAYGYTF
>NA|TRBJ2-5|TRBD2|TRBV6-5
TGTGCCAGCAGTTACTCAAAGGCTAGCGGGCAAGAGACCCAGTACTTC
CASSYSKASGQETQYF
>once|TRBJ2-2|TRBD1|TRBV19
TGTGCCAGTAACAAAGGGGGCGCGGACACCGGGGAGCTGTTTTTT
CASNKGGADTGELFF
>NA|TRBJ2-5|TRBD1|TRBV10-2
TGCGCCAGCAGGAGGAATGAACAGGGGGTGCAAGAAACCCAGTACTTC
CASRRNEQGVQETQYF
>NA|TRBJ1-4|TRBD1|TRBV15
TGTGCCACCAGCAGGGACAGGGAAGGTGAAAAACTGTTTTTT
CATSRDREGEKLFF
>NA|TRBJ2-6|NA|TRBV25-1
TGTGCCAGCATTAAAACCCGACAGTTCTCTGGGGCCAACGTCCTGACTTTC
CASIKTRQFSGANVLTF
>NA|TRBJ2-3|NA|TRBV19
TGTGCCAGTAGGGAAGCGGCTAGCACAGATACGCAGTATTTT
CASREAASTDTQYF
>NA|TRBJ2-5|NA|TRBV5-1
TGCGCCAGCAGCTCCCGGCAGGGTGAGACCCAGTACTTC
CASSSRQGETQYF
>NA|TRBJ1-1|TRBD1|TRBV6-1
TGTGCCAGCAGTGAACAGGGGGACACTGAAGCTTTCTTT
CASSEQGDTEAFF
>NA|TRBJ1-5|NA|TRBV18
TGTGCCAGCTCACCCTCAGGCGGGGATCAGCCCCAGCATTTT
CASSPSGGDQPQHF
>NA|TRBJ1-2|NA|TRBV5-6
TGTGCCAGCAGCTTGGCTGGGACACCTAACTATGGCTACACCTTC
CASSLAGTPNYGYTF
>NA|TRBJ1-5|NA|TRBV6-1
TGTGCCAGCAGTGATATCGGAGGGGCAGGGCAGCCCCAGCATTTT
CASSDIGGAGQPQHF
>few|TRBJ1-1|TRBD1|TRBV19
TGTGCCAGTAGTATTTGGACAGGCAACATGAACACTGAAGCTTTCTTT
CASSIWTGNMNTEAFF
>NA|TRBJ2-6|NA|TRBV9
TGTGCCAGCAGCGCTGAGCTCTCTGGGGCCAACGTCCTGACTTTC
CASSAELSGANVLTF
>NA|TRBJ2-3|TRBD2|TRBV3-1/TRBV3-2
TGTGCCAGCAGCCATCTAGCGGGGGCAGATACGCAGTATTTT
CASSHLAGADTQYF
>NA|TRBJ2-2|NA|TRBV9
TGTGCCAGCAGCGTATCCTGGGTAGCCACCGGGGAGCTGTTTTTT
CASSVSWVATGELFF
>few|TRBJ1-5|NA|TRBV18
TGTGCCAGCTCACCATTCCCGAATCAGCCCCAGCATTTT
CASSPFPNQPQHF
>many|TRBJ1-2|NA|TRBV3-1/TRBV3-2
TGTGCCAGCAGCCAAGATTCGGAGGTAATGGGCTACACCTTC
CASSQDSEVMGYTF
>NA|TRBJ1-1|TRBD1|TRBV19
TGTGCCAGTAGTTCCACAGGGGTATGGGCTTTCTTT
CASSSTGVWAFF
>few|TRBJ2-7|TRBD1|TRBV18
TGTGCCAGCTCACCGGGGGTAGAAGACAGGGGAGGTGAGCAGTACTTC
CASSPGVEDRGGEQYF
>NA|TRBJ2-5|TRBD1|TRBV3-1/TRBV3-2
TGTGCCAGCAGCCTTTGGACAGGGGGCCAAGAGACCCAGTACTTC
CASSLWTGGQETQYF
>NA|TRBJ2-2|NA|TRBV5-4
TGTGCCACCGCTACTCAGGGCACCGGGGAGCTGTTTTTT
CATATQGTGELFF
>NA|TRBJ2-2|NA|TRBV19
TGTGCCAGTAGTCAGCTGGGGGCGGAAAACACCGGGGAGCTGTTTTTT
CASSQLGAENTGELFF
>NA|TRBJ1-5|TRBD1|TRBV10-3
TGTGCCATCAGGACAGGGGTCAATCAGCCCCAGCATTTT
CAIRTGVNQPQHF
>NA|TRBJ2-1|TRBD2|TRBV5-1
TGCGCCAGCAGCCTCTTTGGACTAGCGGGAGGTGGAGGCTCCTACAATGAGCAGTTCTTC
CASSLFGLAGGGGSYNEQFF
>NA|TRBJ2-1|NA|TRBV7-2
TGTGCCAGCAGCTTGACACCTCGCAATGAGCAGTTCTTC
CASSLTPRNEQFF
>NA|TRBJ2-4|NA|TRBV4-1
TGCGCCAGCAGCCAAGATTTTAGGCAGGGGAAAAACATTCAGTACTTC
CASSQDFRQGKNIQYF
>once|TRBJ1-6|NA|TRBV7-8
TGTGCCAGCAGCTCCCGGGACAATTATAATTCACCCCTCCACTTT
CASSSRDNYNSPLHF